These T cell receptor beta chains were read from a single sample in a study of monozygotic twins with inflammatory bowel disease. TCRdb reprocessed the 5' RACE reads and keeps a single row for each CDR3 protein, giving no DNA. The table gives about 210,000 distinct CDR3 sequences; the top ten clones make up approximately 1.6% of it. The specimen was blood. The receptors stem from a human donor with ulcerative colitis or Crohn's disease, or a healthy co-twin of an affected twin (not recorded which). Both conserved end residues are part of each CDR3.

v_gene	j_gene	len	CDR3aa
TRBV5-1	TRBJ1-1	17	CASSLAEVQGPNTEAFF
TRBV3-1	TRBJ1-4	17	CASSQEWLAPTNEKLFF
TRBV6-2/TRBV6-3	TRBJ1-5	14	CASTPALGNQPQHF
TRBV12-3/TRBV12-4	TRBJ1-2	13	CASRTEGAYGYTF
TRBV5-1	TRBJ2-3	17	CASSLGRRQGRTDTQYF
TRBV2	TRBJ1-1	13	CASSDGIDTEAFF
TRBV5-5	TRBJ1-2	12	CASSLLDFGYTF
TRBV27	TRBJ1-6	13	CASSLGTGSPLHF
TRBV7-6	TRBJ2-7	15	CASSEVGTGSYEQYF
TRBV24-1	TRBJ2-1	17	CATSDGYRRSSYNEQFF
TRBV15	TRBJ2-1	16	CATSRPREVSYNEQFF
TRBV25-1	TRBJ2-2	12	CASKLNTGELFF
TRBV7-8	TRBJ1-1	17	CASSPRGTGGDRTEAFF
TRBV18	TRBJ2-5	15	CASSPARIPQETQYF
TRBV19	TRBJ1-5	15	CASTSAALGNQPQHF
TRBV24-1	TRBJ2-1	12	CATSDRGQLQFF
TRBV20-1	TRBJ1-1	16	CSAREVVGGMNTEAFF
TRBV7-9	TRBJ2-2	16	CASSGWTRANTGELFF
TRBV7-2	TRBJ1-5	13	CASTPGSNQPQHF
TRBV12-3/TRBV12-4	TRBJ1-5	16	CASSFSAGQGRGPQHF
TRBV12-3/TRBV12-4	TRBJ1-5	14	CASSPSAGFQPQHF
TRBV7-8	TRBJ2-1	14	CASSLAAVGNEQFF
TRBV11-1	TRBJ2-2	16	CASSPLPGPGTGELFF
TRBV5-1	TRBJ2-7	14	CASSLEGRVGEQYF
TRBV4-2	TRBJ2-1	19	CASSQERLAGGRSYNEQFF
TRBV12-3/TRBV12-4	TRBJ1-2	14	CASSFYQPNYGYTF
TRBV6-2/TRBV6-3	TRBJ1-2	15	CASSSTLHQGDGYTF
TRBV4-2	TRBJ2-7	15	CASSQVGSLDYEQYF
TRBV3-1	TRBJ1-2	14	CASSQDTDFYGYTF
TRBV11-3	TRBJ2-1	13	CASSSRGFSEQFF
TRBV20-1	TRBJ2-2	14	CSASWAENTGELFF
TRBV13	TRBJ1-1	14	CARGQPAGTTEAFF
TRBV7-8	TRBJ1-2	15	CASSPRSSSNYGYTF
TRBV19	TRBJ2-1	13	CASSDRDRNEQFF
TRBV7-9	TRBJ2-7	16	CASSYRPGQMGDEQYF
TRBV20-1	TRBJ1-6	14	CSASGTKGGPPLHF
TRBV20-1	TRBJ1-3	11	CSVRGGNTIYF
TRBV15	TRBJ2-7	15	CATSSITSGVYEQYF
TRBV5-1	TRBJ2-2	22	CASSPPFWEGRRIAGNTGELFF
TRBV5-1	TRBJ2-3	15	CASSLKTPDTDTQYF
TRBV5-1	TRBJ1-4	14	CASSRDSPNEKLFF
TRBV20-1	TRBJ2-7	14	CSARTSGGTYEQYF
TRBV20-1	TRBJ2-7	15	CSARAGLINLYEQYF
TRBV5-6	TRBJ2-7	13	CASGYAGTLQQYF
TRBV20-1	TRBJ2-1	16	CSARSASGGAYNEQFF
TRBV7-9	TRBJ2-2	12	CASSLISGELFF